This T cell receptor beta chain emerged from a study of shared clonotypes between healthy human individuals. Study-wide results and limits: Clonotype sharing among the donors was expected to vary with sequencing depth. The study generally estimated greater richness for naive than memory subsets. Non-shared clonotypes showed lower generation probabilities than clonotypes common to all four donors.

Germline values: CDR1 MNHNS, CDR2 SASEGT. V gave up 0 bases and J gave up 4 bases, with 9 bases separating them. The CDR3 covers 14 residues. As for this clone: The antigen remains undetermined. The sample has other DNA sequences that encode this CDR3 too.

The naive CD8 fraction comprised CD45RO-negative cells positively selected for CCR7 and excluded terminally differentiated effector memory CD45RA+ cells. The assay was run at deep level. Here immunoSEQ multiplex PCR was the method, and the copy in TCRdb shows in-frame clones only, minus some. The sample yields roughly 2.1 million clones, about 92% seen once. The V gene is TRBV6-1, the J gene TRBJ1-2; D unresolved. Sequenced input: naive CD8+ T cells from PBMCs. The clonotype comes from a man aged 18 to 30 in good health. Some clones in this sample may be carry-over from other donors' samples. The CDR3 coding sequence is TGTGCCAGCAGTGAAGCGCCCGGTGGCTATGGCTACACCTTC. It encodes CASSEAPGGYGYTF.